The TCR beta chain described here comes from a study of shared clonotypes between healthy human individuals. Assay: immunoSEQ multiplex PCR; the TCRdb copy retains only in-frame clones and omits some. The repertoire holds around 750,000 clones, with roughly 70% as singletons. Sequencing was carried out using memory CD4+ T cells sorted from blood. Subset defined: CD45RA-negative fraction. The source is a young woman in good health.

The CDR3 sequence: CASSLLGQHTDTQYF. CDR3 coding DNA: TGTGCCAGCAGTTTATTAGGACAGCACACAGATACGCAGTATTTT. The V gene is TRBV27, the J gene TRBJ2-3, with a weak D call TRBD1 (6 bases). This CDR3 comprises 15 residues. V was pared by 1 base and J by 2 bases, with 10 bases between. Germline-derived CDR1 and CDR2 are MNHEY and SMNVEV (reference sequence).